The rows below give T cell receptor beta chains drawn from one sample of a study of blood T cell repertoires in COVID-19. Data came from immunoSEQ multiplex PCR; TCRdb stores just in-frame clones and leaves some out. This sample has 390,000 or so clones, with approximately 88% found just once. Sequenced input: peripheral blood. The receptors were sampled from a woman aged 25-40 years with COVID-19, enrolled during active disease. Both conserved end residues are part of each CDR3.

v_call cdr3_aa
TRBV28 CASSFGTGLIMDTF
TRBV29-1 CSGQTGVNTEAFF
TRBV6-5 CASSYKGQGSSYEQYF
TRBV15 CATSRDIGETQYF
TRBV19 CASRVARGLSGRATGELFF
TRBV2 CASVRLRNYGYTF
TRBV5-8 CASSHPYSTGEQFF
TRBV4-3 CASGRDRGLVETQYF
TRBV11-3 CASRIGGGALTEAFF
TRBV5-5 CASTLDRGLNSPLHF
TRBV7-5 CARSLGPPGLSRGYTF
TRBV9 CASSLDRGTPETQYF
TRBV18 CASSGTDSYEQYF
TRBV24-1 CATSVTSTDTQYF
TRBV5-4 CASSFTGVDEQYF
TRBV7-8 CASSLFRRSMAIDEQYF
TRBV6-6 CASSPMGQGLSGANVLTF
TRBV6-1 CASSEGTGSEQPQHF
TRBV28 CASSLFAVNTEAFF
TRBV30 CAWSVQAQSQYF
TRBV19 CASSTQTGGQPQHF
TRBV6-5 CASGSSGGNQPQHF
TRBV6-2/TRBV6-3 CASSYDRRGGQETQYF
TRBV18 CASSSRTDIAGPTYEQYF
TRBV9 CASSARGGLVNSNEQYF
TRBV5-4 CASSLAAGGMETQYF
TRBV14 CASSRGLAGSEQFF
TRBV28 CASGGQWASQETQYF
TRBV4-2 CASSPDSGGGSDTQYF
TRBV18 CASSPPEPSETQYF
TRBV4-1 CASSQPSGSWQFF
TRBV18 CASSPPGQGGQPQHF
TRBV4-3 CASRYRIATNEKLFF
TRBV7-9 CASSQEQGLSEKLFF
TRBV2 CASRGGTGSLLNSPLHF
TRBV29-1 CSVEQGGDTEAFF
TRBV15 CATSSTGATNEKLFF
TRBV21-1 CASSSPTASYNSPLHF
TRBV11-1 CASSTHSYQETQYF
TRBV5-1 CASSLAGQGGNTEAFF
TRBV12-2 CASRLVVCGRDAEQFF
TRBV5-1 CASREVRGDYGYTF
TRBV23-1 CASSQFSRMNTEAFF
TRBV28 CASSPDRLNQPQHF